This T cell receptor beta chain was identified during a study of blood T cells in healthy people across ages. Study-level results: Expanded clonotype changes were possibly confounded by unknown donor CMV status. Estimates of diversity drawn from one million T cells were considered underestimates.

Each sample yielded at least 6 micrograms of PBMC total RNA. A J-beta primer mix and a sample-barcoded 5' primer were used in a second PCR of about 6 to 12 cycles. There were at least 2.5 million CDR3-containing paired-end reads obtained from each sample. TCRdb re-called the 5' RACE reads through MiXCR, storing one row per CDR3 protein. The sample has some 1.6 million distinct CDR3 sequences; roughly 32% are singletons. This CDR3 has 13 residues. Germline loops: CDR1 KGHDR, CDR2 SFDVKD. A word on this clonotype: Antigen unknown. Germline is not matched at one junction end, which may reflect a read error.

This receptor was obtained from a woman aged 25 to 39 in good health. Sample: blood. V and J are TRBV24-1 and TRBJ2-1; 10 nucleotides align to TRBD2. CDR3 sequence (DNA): TGTGCCGCCAGTGCTAGCGGGAGTTGGGAGCAGTTCTTC. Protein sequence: CAASASGSWEQFF.